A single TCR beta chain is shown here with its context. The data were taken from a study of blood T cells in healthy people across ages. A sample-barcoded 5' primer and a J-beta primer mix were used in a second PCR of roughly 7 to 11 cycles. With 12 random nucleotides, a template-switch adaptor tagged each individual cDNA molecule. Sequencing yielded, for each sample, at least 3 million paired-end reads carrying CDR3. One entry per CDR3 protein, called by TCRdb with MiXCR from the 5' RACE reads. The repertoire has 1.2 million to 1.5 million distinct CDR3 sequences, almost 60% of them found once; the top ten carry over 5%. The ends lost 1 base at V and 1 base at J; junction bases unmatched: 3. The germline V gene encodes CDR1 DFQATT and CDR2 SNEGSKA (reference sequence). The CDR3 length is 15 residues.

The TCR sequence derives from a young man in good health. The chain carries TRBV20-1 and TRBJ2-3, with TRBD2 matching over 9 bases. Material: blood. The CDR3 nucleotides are TGCAGTGCTAGAGGACTAGCGGTTGGCACAGATACGCAGTATTTT. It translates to CSARGLAVGTDTQYF.